This TCR beta chain was profiled in a study of sequential checkpoint blockade in melanoma. The treatment: randomized to nivolumab then ipilimumab (arm A) or the reverse (arm B). Patients had received no earlier DNA-damaging chemotherapy. Sorted cells were live CD3+CD8+, lacking CD19 and CD56, from PBMCs. The protocol was immunoSEQ multiplex PCR, while the TCRdb copy is restricted to in-frame clones and leaves out a portion. The sample gives more than 10,000 clones, 82% of which show up once; about 30% is in the top ten. Germline-derived CDR1 and CDR2 are ENHRY and SYGVKD. This CDR3 has 16 residues. J was trimmed by 2 bases and V by 11 bases; bases with no gene match: 15.

The chain carries TRBV10-3 and TRBJ2-5, with TRBD1 matching over 9 bases. This receptor was identified in a human donor with melanoma. Sequencing was performed on CD8+ T cells sorted from blood (inferred from file names), taken from a patient given nivolumab and ipilimumab in sequence. As DNA, the CDR3 is TGTGCCCTCCAGGAGGGACAGGGTGGGGGACAAGAGACCCAGTACTTC. It specifies CALQEGQGGGQETQYF.